This T cell receptor (beta chain) was identified in a study of Ad26.COV2.S vaccination and SARS-CoV-2 variants. Points from the study as a whole: Vaccine recipients had higher spike-specific TCR breadth than placebo recipients. Reported findings describe substantial breadth in spike-specific CD8+ and CD4+ T cell responses following vaccination. Overall T cell responses may have been underestimated by the analyses of TCR breadth and depth. Breadth of non-spike TCRs did not differ between vaccinees and placebo recipients.

Germline CDR1 is MNHEY and CDR2 is SVGAGI. V lost 0 bases to trimming and J lost 6 bases; unmatched junction nucleotides: 1. The CDR3 runs to 14 residues. Produced via immunoSEQ multiplex PCR; TCRdb's table is partial and in-frame only. The table records some 350,000 clones, just over 90% of them present only once. About this clone: Its antigen remains unidentified.

The sample was peripheral blood, taken after recovery from COVID-19. The gene calls are TRBV6-5 and TRBJ2-2, with 7 bases that match TRBD2. The sequence came from a human donor who had recovered from COVID-19. The DNA for the CDR3 is TGTGCCAGCAGTTACTCCCGGGGGGCCGGGGAGCTGTTTTTT. Protein product: CASSYSRGAGELFF.